This T cell receptor (beta chain) was identified during a study of CD8 T cells in Susac syndrome. RNA was extracted with the RNeasy kit, and a quantity of about 0.45 to 1 ug was reverse transcribed using random hexamers. It was immunoSEQ multiplex PCR that amplified TCR beta CDR3 across 54 Vbeta and 13 Jbeta. MiXCR was run by TCRdb on the immunoSEQ multiplex PCR reads, yielding one entry per CDR3 protein. Among fewer than 250,000 distinct CDR3 sequences listed, about 90% were seen once. Overall study findings and caveats: As the study acknowledged, the number of individuals who were part of its TCR sequencing and HLA analysis was relatively small.

The authors negatively isolated CD8+ and CD4+ T cells and FACS-enriched TEMRA cells. The CDR3 totals 14 residues. The ends lost 4 bases at V and 7 bases at J; junction bases unmatched: 6. In germline, CDR1 is SGHVS, CDR2 FQNEAQ. With regard to this clonotype: Antigen specificity is unknown.

The J gene is TRBJ1-1, the V gene TRBV7-8; 10 bases are shared with TRBD1. The sequence was obtained from a human donor with multiple sclerosis. Sequencing input: CD8+ T cells from PBMCs. For the CDR3, the DNA is TGTGCCAGCAGCTCGGACAGGGGGGTTAGTGAAGCTTTCTTT. Its protein is CASSSDRGVSEAFF. Filled out from reference TRBV7-8 and TRBJ1-1, the complete variable domain reads GAGVSQSPRYKVAKRGQDVALRCDPISGHVSLFWYQQALGQGPEFLTYFQNEAQLDKSGLPSDRFFAERPEGSVSTLKIQRTQQEDSAVYLCASSSDRGVSEAFFGQGTRLTVV.